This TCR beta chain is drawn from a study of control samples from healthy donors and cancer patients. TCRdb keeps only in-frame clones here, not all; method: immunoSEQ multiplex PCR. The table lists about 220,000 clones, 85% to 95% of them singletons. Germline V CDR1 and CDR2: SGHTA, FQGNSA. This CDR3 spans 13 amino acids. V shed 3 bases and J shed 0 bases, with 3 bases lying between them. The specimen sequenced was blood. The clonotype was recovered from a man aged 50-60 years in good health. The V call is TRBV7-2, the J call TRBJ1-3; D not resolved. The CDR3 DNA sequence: TGTGCCAGCAGCTTGAGCTCTGGAAACACCATATATTTT. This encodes CASSLSSGNTIYF.